Shown below are 8 T cell receptor beta chains from a single sample sequenced in a study of T cells after yellow fever vaccination. TCRdb reprocessed the 5' RACE reads with MiXCR, giving one entry per CDR3 protein. The sample consists of approximately 350,000 distinct CDR3 sequences, approximately 10% of them appearing once. The specimen was PBMCs, collected on the day of the first yellow fever vaccination. Receptors originate from a man aged 18 to 29 who received the YFV17D yellow fever vaccine.

The chain uses TRBV12-3 or TRBV12-4 and TRBJ1-2, with D possibly being TRBD1 (5 bases). CDR3 length: 13 amino acids. V lost 7 bases, J lost 2 bases, and 11 bases lay in between. In DNA form, the CDR3 reads TGTGCCAGCATCGAGGGGACGAACTATGGCTACACCTTC. Its translation is CASIEGTNYGYTF.

This clonotype was observed a handful of times. V usage is TRBV10-2 and J usage is TRBJ2-7; D might be TRBD1 (6 bases). Between the trimmed V and J ends, which lost 5 bases and 6 bases, there was a span of 14 bases. CDR3 length equals 13 residues. The V gene's germline CDR1 is WSHSY and CDR2 SAAADI. The CDR3 DNA is TGCGCCAGCAGTCCGGGACATCCCACCGAGCAGTACTTC. Translated: CASSPGHPTEQYF.

The gene calls are TRBV20-1 and TRBJ2-2; D gene unclear. V lost 1 base and J lost 6, with 15 bases in between. The CDR3 loop spans 15 amino acids. Germline values: CDR1 DFQATT, CDR2 SNEGSKA (reference sequence). The CDR3 sequence is CSARGITSGPGELFF. CDR3 DNA: TGCAGTGCTAGAGGAATTACGTCCGGGCCCGGGGAGCTGTTTTTT.

The rearrangement joins TRBV6-1 to TRBJ2-5; 8 positions match TRBD2. Germline assignment: CDR1 MNHNS and CDR2 SASEGT. This CDR3 has 15 residues. Unmatched junction bases numbered 9, after V lost 7 bases and J lost 2 bases. This chain's CDR3 is CASTKSASGQETQYF. CDR3 bases: TGTGCCAGCACCAAATCGGCTAGCGGGCAAGAGACCCAGTACTTC.

CDR3 in amino acids: CASSLFTQTQYF. The CDR3 nucleotides are TGTGCCAGCAGCTTGTTTACTCAGACCCAGTACTTC. This chain joins TRBV5-5 and TRBJ2-5; unclear D gene. The CDR3 contains 12 residues. Trimming left V 1 base short and J 6 bases short, with 7 bases between. The germline V gene has CDR1 SGHKS and CDR2 YYEKEE (reference sequence).

The rearrangement uses TRBV29-1 and TRBJ1-1, with D unresolved. The V gene lost 4 bases and the J gene lost 3 bases, with 6 bases spanning the gap. The length of the CDR3 is 11 residues. In germline, CDR1 is SQVTM, CDR2 ANQGSEA. The CDR3 DNA sequence: TGCAGCGTTGGTTCCTACACTGAAGCTTTCTTT. It yields the protein CSVGSYTEAFF.

This clonotype was seen only a few times. The genes are TRBV18 and TRBJ2-7; TRBD1 matches at 7 bases. The V gene end was trimmed by 3 bases and the J gene end by 4 bases; junction bases not matched to a gene: 6. CDR3 size: 14 residues. Germline V lookup: CDR1 KGHSH, CDR2 LQKENI. This CDR3 is CASSPDRAVYEQYF. In DNA form, the CDR3 reads TGTGCCAGCTCACCTGACAGGGCGGTATACGAGCAGTACTTC. The full variable domain, in which reference TRBV18 and TRBJ2-7 provide the parts outside the CDR3, is NAGVMQNPRHLVRRRGQEARLRCSPMKGHSHVYWYRQLPEEGLKFMVYLQKENIIDESGMPKERFSAEFPKEGPSILRIQQVVRGDSAAYFCASSPDRAVYEQYFGPGTRLTVT.

V usage is TRBV5-1 and J usage is TRBJ2-7; tentatively, D is TRBD2 (6 bases). Germline V gene sequence: CDR1 SGHRS, CDR2 YFSETQ. The CDR3 consists of 14 residues. V was cut by 3 bases and J by 6 bases, with 16 bases left in between. The CDR3 sequence is CASSSGSQGGEQYF. The DNA of the CDR3 is TGCGCCAGCAGCTCGGGGAGCCAGGGAGGCGAGCAGTACTTC.